This T cell receptor (beta chain) originates from a study of T cells in Graves' hyperthyroidism and ophthalmopathy. Looking at the study overall: Once the initial diagnosis was made, peripheral blood was obtained before any treatment. Study observations and caveats: In the analysis, a 13 V-J model separated ophthalmopathy from stable hyperthyroidism.

Exclusion of patients followed from uncontrolled infection, other autoimmune disease, pregnancy or lactation. CDR1 is DFQATT, CDR2 SNEGSKA, per germline (reference sequence). Trimming cost V 5 bases and J 3 bases, with 11 bases left between them. The CDR3 is made up of 13 amino acids. Amplification targeted TCR beta CDR3 regions from RNA transcripts. First-round RT-PCR of the TCR CDR3 relied on the HTBI primer set. TCRdb itself ran the multiplex PCR reads through MiXCR, one entry per CDR3 protein. This sample has approximately 640,000 distinct CDR3 sequences, with 15% to 20% found just once. As for this clonotype: Its antigen is currently unknown.

The chain combines TRBV20-1 with TRBJ2-1; TRBD1 is a possible D gene (6 bases). The clonotype originates from a man between 45 and 60 years old with Graves' hyperthyroidism. The material sequenced was blood. CDR3 protein: CSAWTARYNEQFF. The CDR3 bases are TGCAGTGCTTGGACAGCACGCTACAATGAGCAGTTCTTC.